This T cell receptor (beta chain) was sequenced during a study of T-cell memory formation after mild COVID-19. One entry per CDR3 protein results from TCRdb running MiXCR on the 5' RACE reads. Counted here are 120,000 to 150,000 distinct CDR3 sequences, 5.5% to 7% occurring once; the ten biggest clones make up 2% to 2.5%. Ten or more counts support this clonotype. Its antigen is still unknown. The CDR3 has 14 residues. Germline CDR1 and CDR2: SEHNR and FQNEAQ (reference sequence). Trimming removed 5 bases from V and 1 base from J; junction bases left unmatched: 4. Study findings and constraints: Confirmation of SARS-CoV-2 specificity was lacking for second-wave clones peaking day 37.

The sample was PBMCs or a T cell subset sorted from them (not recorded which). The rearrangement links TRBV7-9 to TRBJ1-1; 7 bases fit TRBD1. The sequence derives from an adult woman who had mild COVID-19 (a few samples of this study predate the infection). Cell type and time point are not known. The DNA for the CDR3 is TGTGCCAGCAGCAAGGGGGCCAGGAACACTGAAGCTTTCTTT. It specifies CASSKGARNTEAFF.